This TCR beta chain comes out of a study of T cells in Graves' hyperthyroidism and ophthalmopathy. Template material for amplifying TCR beta CDR3 regions consisted of RNA transcripts. Initially, a first-round RT-PCR of the TCR CDR3 employed the HTBI primer set. TCRdb reprocessed the multiplex PCR reads with MiXCR, giving one entry per CDR3 protein. Of 690,000 or so distinct CDR3 sequences in the sample, around 20% were seen once. The germline gives CDR1 SEHNR, CDR2 FQNEAQ (reference sequence). Trimming removed 3 bases from V and 7 bases from J; junction bases left unmatched: 5. This CDR3 spans 13 amino acids. This clonotype was found many times.

The sequence was collected from a woman aged 50 to 60 with Graves' hyperthyroidism that later progressed to Graves' ophthalmopathy. This chain uses TRBV7-9 with TRBJ1-1, with 7 nucleotides matching TRBD1. Input material: blood. As DNA, the CDR3 is TGTGCCAGCAGCTTCCCAGACAGGGATGAAGCTTTCTTT. Its protein product is CASSFPDRDEAFF.